This TCR beta chain was identified during a study of a mutant IDH1 vaccine in newly diagnosed glioma. On the study more broadly: Vaccinations, eight in total, occurred in weeks 1, 3, 5, 7, 11, 15, 19, 23. Prior therapy was radiotherapy, temozolomide, or both; most received both. Sex among treated patients split about 62% male, about 40% female; mean age was roughly 40 years. Beginning 4-6 weeks after radiotherapy alone, or with temozolomide cycles, vaccination took place.

Data came from immunoSEQ multiplex PCR; TCRdb stores just in-frame clones and leaves some out. The sample shows some 80,000 clones, 75% to 90% of them seen only once. Worth noting for this clone: Its antigen is as yet unknown.

CDR1 is MNHEY and CDR2 is SMNVEV in the germline V gene (reference sequence). The CDR3 consists of 13 residues. As to time point: week 23, last vaccination. A single vaccine dose contained 300 ug of mutant IDH1 20-mer peptide, and topical imiquimod was used with it. This material consisted of PBMCs, taken from a glioma patient whose treatment included an IDH1 peptide vaccine. The TCR originated in a woman aged 45-59 years with glioma. The rearrangement uses TRBV27 and TRBJ2-3; a possible D gene is TRBD1 (5 bases). The CDR3 sequence is CALGQGGTDTQYF. CDR3 nucleotide sequence: TGTGCTCTGGGGCAGGGTGGGACAGATACGCAGTATTTT.